Detailed here is one TCR beta chain. This sample was included in a study of blood T cells in healthy people across ages. The CDR3 runs to 15 residues. V shed 0 bases and J 2 bases; nucleotides not matched to a gene: 3. Germline V gene data show CDR1 as DFQATT and CDR2 as SNEGSKA (reference sequence). It was with a sample-barcoded 5' primer and a J-beta primer mix that a second PCR of about 6 to 12 cycles was run. TCRdb redid the calling of the 5' RACE reads with MiXCR, one entry per CDR3 protein. The profile shows about 800,000 distinct CDR3 sequences, 25% of them singletons. These data are also associated with another study on T cells of mothers and their children.

The origin of this receptor is a boy aged 5-17 years in good health. V is TRBV20-1 and J is TRBJ2-1; the match to TRBD2 covers 8 bases. The sample consisted of blood. In DNA form, the CDR3 reads TGCAGTGCTAGAGAGGCAGCGGGGGCCTACAATGAGCAGTTCTTC. Amino acid sequence: CSAREAAGAYNEQFF.